What follows are 18 T cell receptor beta chains derived from one specimen sequenced in a study of shared clonotypes between healthy human individuals. TCRdb's table, derived via immunoSEQ multiplex PCR, lists solely in-frame clones and lacks some. The sample records approximately 1,500,000 clones, approximately 97% being singletons. The sequenced sample was naive CD4+ T cells sorted from blood. Subset specified: CD45RA+ positively selected. The origin of the receptors is a man younger than 40 in good health.

The chain uses TRBV7-3 and TRBJ2-3; 12 bases map to TRBD1. The length of the CDR3 is 16 residues. Trimming cost V 5 bases and J 6 bases; bases outside gene matches: 9. CDR1 is SGHTA, CDR2 FQGTGA, per germline. The CDR3 reads CASSRRGQGAEDTQYF. The CDR3 nucleotides are TGTGCCAGCAGCCGGAGGGGACAGGGGGCGGAGGATACGCAGTATTTT.

V usage is TRBV2 and J usage is TRBJ1-4, with 10 positions matching TRBD1. The CDR3 extends over 15 amino acids. In germline, CDR1 is SNHLY, CDR2 FYNNEI. With 4 bases clipped from V and 7 bases from J, the junction kept 6 bases outside the gene matches. The CDR3 nucleotides read TGTGCCAGCAGTGGGCGGACAGGGGGGGGTGAAAAACTGTTTTTT. Protein product: CASSGRTGGGEKLFF.

J is TRBJ1-2 and V is TRBV13; 7 bases match TRBD1. Germline CDR1 PRHDT, CDR2 FYEKMQ (reference sequence). The CDR3 has 15 amino acids. V shed 5 bases, J shed 4 bases, and the junction held 10 bases outside the gene matches. The CDR3 is CASSRGGSLGYGYTF. CDR3 sequence (DNA): TGTGCCAGCAGCAGAGGGGGCTCTCTAGGCTATGGCTACACCTTC.

In DNA form, the CDR3 reads TGTGCCAGCAGCCAAGGCACCCCTTACACTGAAGCTTTCTTT. Amino acids: CASSQGTPYTEAFF. V and J are TRBV6-1 and TRBJ1-1; D is unresolved. Trimming pared 6 bases from V and 3 bases from J, leaving 14 bases between. The CDR3 contains 14 residues. CDR1 MNHNS and CDR2 SASEGT come from the germline V gene.

The V call is TRBV9, the J call TRBJ2-5, with 7 bases aligning to TRBD2. V was clipped by 2 bases and J by 5 bases; unmatched bases: 6. CDR3 length: 14 amino acids. From germline, CDR1 is SGDLS and CDR2 YYNGEE. The CDR3 DNA reads as TGTGCCAGCAGCGTGGGCGGGAGTCGGGAGACCCAGTACTTC. Protein product: CASSVGGSRETQYF. Filled out from reference TRBV9 and TRBJ2-5, the complete variable domain reads DSGVTQTPKHLITATGQRVTLRCSPRSGDLSVYWYQQSLDQGLQFLIQYYNGEERAKGNILERFSAQQFPDLHSELNLSSLELGDSALYFCASSVGGSRETQYFGPGTRLLVL.

This chain links TRBV7-9 with TRBJ2-7, with D perhaps matching TRBD1 (6 bases). Germline-derived CDR1 and CDR2 are SEHNR and FQNEAQ (reference sequence). CDR3 length: 14 amino acids. Trimming left V 6 bases short and J 9 bases short, with 21 bases between. DNA for the CDR3: TGTGCCAGCAGGTCGGACAGAAACCCTGTTGGGCAGTACTTC. Amino acid sequence: CASRSDRNPVGQYF.

V usage is TRBV7-2 and J usage is TRBJ2-7; perhaps TRBD1 as D (5 bases). The CDR3 covers 18 residues. Germline CDR1 is SGHTA and CDR2 is FQGNSA. V was trimmed by 0 bases and J by 2 bases, leaving 20 bases between them. The CDR3 here is CASSLAPLDRFITYEQYF. The CDR3 nucleotides read TGTGCCAGCAGCTTAGCCCCCCTCGACAGATTTATAACCTACGAGCAGTACTTC.

This rearrangement joins TRBV7-2 to TRBJ2-2; TRBD2 might be the D (5 bases). The germline gives CDR1 SGHTA, CDR2 FQGNSA. Trimming cost V 0 bases and J 4 bases, with 9 bases left between them. The CDR3 runs to 15 residues. CDR3 loop: CASSLASAGTGELFF. As DNA, the CDR3 is TGTGCCAGCAGCTTAGCTAGCGCGGGCACCGGGGAGCTGTTTTTT.

The chain employs TRBV2 and TRBJ2-2; tentatively, D is TRBD1 (6 bases). Per the germline V gene, CDR1 is SNHLY and CDR2 is FYNNEI. The CDR3 has 14 amino acids. V was cut by 4 bases and J by 5 bases, with 11 bases left in between. This CDR3 reads CASSGQVETGELFF. CDR3 nucleotide sequence: TGTGCCAGCAGTGGACAGGTGGAAACCGGGGAGCTGTTTTTT.

V usage is TRBV27 and J usage is TRBJ2-7, with TRBD1 as a possible D gene (5 bases). In germline, CDR1 is MNHEY, CDR2 SMNVEV (reference sequence). The V end was cut by 0 bases, the J end by 5 bases, with 8 bases between. CDR3 length: 13 residues. CDR3 amino acids: CASSLSPGHEQYF. CDR3 sequence (DNA): TGTGCCAGCAGTTTATCTCCAGGGCACGAGCAGTACTTC.

This rearrangement joins TRBV2 to TRBJ2-3; 11 bases map to TRBD2. The CDR3 is made up of 15 amino acids. V lost 6 bases to trimming and J lost 5 bases; unmatched junction nucleotides: 7. Germline lookup yields CDR1 SNHLY and CDR2 FYNNEI. The CDR3 reads CASRGGLAGGDTQYF. The CDR3 nucleotides are TGTGCCAGCAGAGGGGGGCTAGCGGGAGGAGATACGCAGTATTTT.

V and J are TRBV18 and TRBJ2-3; 7 bases match TRBD1. Germline loops: CDR1 KGHSH, CDR2 LQKENI. The V segment lost 5 bases and the J segment 7 bases; nucleotides outside the gene matches: 6. CDR3 size: 13 residues. This CDR3 is CASSTEGAYTQYF. Here the CDR3 DNA reads TGTGCCAGCTCAACCGAGGGGGCTTATACGCAGTATTTT.

This clone was seen a single time. The rearrangement links TRBV11-3 to TRBJ2-2; D tentatively fits TRBD1 or TRBD2 (6 bases each). Germline CDR1 reads SGHNT; CDR2 reads YENEEA. The CDR3 consists of 17 residues. V was pared by 5 bases and J by 4 bases, with 20 bases between. The DNA of the CDR3 is TGTGCCAGCAGCCCAGGGGCGCGGGGAAGAAGCACCGGGGAGCTGTTTTTT. This codes for CASSPGARGRSTGELFF.

This rearrangement joins TRBV2 to TRBJ1-2, with 8 positions matching TRBD1. This CDR3 has 14 residues. J gave up 6 bases and V 5 bases, and 8 bases lay outside the gene matches. Germline V CDR1 and CDR2: SNHLY, FYNNEI. The chain's CDR3 is CASSTGQVNNGYTF. The CDR3 DNA follows: TGTGCCAGCAGTACGGGACAGGTAAACAATGGCTACACCTTC.

The chain is built from TRBV9 and TRBJ1-2, with a tentative D call TRBD1 (5 bases). The CDR3 totals 18 residues. Deletions cut 1 base from V and 8 bases from J, with 27 bases between. CDR1 is SGDLS, CDR2 YYNGEE, per germline. The CDR3 here is CASSVLPGQQAQDGGYTF. CDR3 nucleotides: TGTGCCAGCAGCGTACTACCGGGGCAGCAGGCCCAAGATGGAGGCTACACCTTC. Together with reference TRBV9 and TRBJ1-2, the CDR3 gives the full variable domain: DSGVTQTPKHLITATGQRVTLRCSPRSGDLSVYWYQQSLDQGLQFLIQYYNGEERAKGNILERFSAQQFPDLHSELNLSSLELGDSALYFCASSVLPGQQAQDGGYTFGSGTRLTVV.

In nucleotides, the CDR3 is TGTGCCATCAGTGGGGCAGGGTTCCACGAGCAGTACTTC. Amino acids: CAISGAGFHEQYF. This chain joins TRBV10-3 and TRBJ2-7; maybe TRBD1 (5 bases). V was trimmed by 4 bases and J by 5 bases, leaving 12 bases between them. The CDR3 spans 13 residues. CDR1 ENHRY and CDR2 SYGVKD come from the germline V gene.

This chain connects TRBV5-6 to TRBJ2-1; D is ambiguous. Germline V lookup: CDR1 SGHDT, CDR2 YYEEEE. The CDR3 covers 14 residues. The V end was cut by 4 bases, the J end by 10 bases, with 18 bases between. This CDR3 reads CASSPVGRLQEQFF. The CDR3 DNA follows: TGTGCCAGCAGCCCTGTAGGCCGTCTACAAGAGCAGTTCTTC.

This clone appeared once. Other DNA sequences within the sample encode an identical CDR3. V gene TRBV29-1 combines with J gene TRBJ1-4; perhaps TRBD1 as D (6 bases). Trimming stripped 5 bases from V and 5 bases from J, with 9 bases between. Germline V gene sequence: CDR1 SQVTM, CDR2 ANQGSEA. This CDR3 spans 12 amino acids. The CDR3 DNA reads as TGCAGCGTTCAAGGGGGGAATGAAAAACTGTTTTTT. As protein: CSVQGGNEKLFF.